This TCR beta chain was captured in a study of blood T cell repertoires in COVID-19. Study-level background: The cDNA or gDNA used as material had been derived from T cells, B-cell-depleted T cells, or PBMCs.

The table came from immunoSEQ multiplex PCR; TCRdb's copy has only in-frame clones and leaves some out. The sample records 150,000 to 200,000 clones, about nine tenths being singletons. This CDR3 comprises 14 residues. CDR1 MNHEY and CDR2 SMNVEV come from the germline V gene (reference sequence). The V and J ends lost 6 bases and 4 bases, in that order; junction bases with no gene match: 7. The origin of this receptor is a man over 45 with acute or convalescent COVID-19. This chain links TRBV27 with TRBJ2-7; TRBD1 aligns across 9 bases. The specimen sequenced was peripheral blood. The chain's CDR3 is CASSRDRAMYEQYF. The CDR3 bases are TGTGCCAGCAGCCGGGACAGGGCAATGTACGAGCAGTACTTC.